This T cell receptor beta chain was documented in a study of blood T cell repertoires in COVID-19. At the level of the study: There were acute and convalescent COVID-19 samples, and they came from the United States, Italy and Spain. Sources were T cells, B-cell-depleted T cells, or PBMCs; the material itself was cDNA or gDNA.

This CDR3 is built from 16 residues. Trimming took 4 bases from V and 0 from J; bases not matched to a gene: 4. In germline, CDR1 is KGHDR, CDR2 SFDVKD. In the original processing: Amplified reference gene primers provided the basis for estimating nucleated cell counts. Clones were sequenced by immunoSEQ multiplex PCR, and TCRdb holds only the in-frame ones, with some missing. From that table come the V and J calls and clone size; the DNA was used to work out D and trimming. The data show over 200,000 clones, with about 83% seen just once and roughly 5% held by the top ten. This sequence joins TRBV24-1 and TRBJ1-5, with 8 bases that match TRBD1. This clonotype was obtained from a man older than 75 with acute or convalescent COVID-19. The sequencing sample was made of peripheral blood. The DNA for the CDR3 is TGTGCCACCAGTGAAGGGACAGGAGATAGCAATCAGCCCCAGCATTTT. It yields the protein CATSEGTGDSNQPQHF.